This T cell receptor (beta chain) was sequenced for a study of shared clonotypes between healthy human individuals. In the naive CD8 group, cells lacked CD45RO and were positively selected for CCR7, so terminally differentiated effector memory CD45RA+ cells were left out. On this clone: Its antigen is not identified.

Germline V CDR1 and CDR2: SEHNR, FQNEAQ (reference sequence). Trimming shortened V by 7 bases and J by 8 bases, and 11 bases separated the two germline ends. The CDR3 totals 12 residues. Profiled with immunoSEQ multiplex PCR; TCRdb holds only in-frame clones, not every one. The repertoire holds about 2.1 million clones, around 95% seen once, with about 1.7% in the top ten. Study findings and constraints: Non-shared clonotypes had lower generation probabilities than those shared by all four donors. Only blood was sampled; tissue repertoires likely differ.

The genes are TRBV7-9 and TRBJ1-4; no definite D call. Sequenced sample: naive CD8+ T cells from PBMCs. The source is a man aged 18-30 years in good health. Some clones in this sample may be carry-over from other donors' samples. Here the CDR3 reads CASMAVEEKLFF. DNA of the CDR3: TGTGCCAGCATGGCGGTGGAAGAAAAACTGTTTTTT.